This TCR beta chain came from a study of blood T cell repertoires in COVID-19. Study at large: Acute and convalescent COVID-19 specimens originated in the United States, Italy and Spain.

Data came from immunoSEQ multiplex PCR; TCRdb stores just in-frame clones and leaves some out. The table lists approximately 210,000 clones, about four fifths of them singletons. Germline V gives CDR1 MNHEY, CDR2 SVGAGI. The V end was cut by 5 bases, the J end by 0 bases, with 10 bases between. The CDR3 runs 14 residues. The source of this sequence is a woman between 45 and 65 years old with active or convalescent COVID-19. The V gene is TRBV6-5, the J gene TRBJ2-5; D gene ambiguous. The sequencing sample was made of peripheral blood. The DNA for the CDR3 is TGTGCCAGCAGTACTGAGGTGTACCAAGAGACCCAGTACTTC. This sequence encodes CASSTEVYQETQYF.